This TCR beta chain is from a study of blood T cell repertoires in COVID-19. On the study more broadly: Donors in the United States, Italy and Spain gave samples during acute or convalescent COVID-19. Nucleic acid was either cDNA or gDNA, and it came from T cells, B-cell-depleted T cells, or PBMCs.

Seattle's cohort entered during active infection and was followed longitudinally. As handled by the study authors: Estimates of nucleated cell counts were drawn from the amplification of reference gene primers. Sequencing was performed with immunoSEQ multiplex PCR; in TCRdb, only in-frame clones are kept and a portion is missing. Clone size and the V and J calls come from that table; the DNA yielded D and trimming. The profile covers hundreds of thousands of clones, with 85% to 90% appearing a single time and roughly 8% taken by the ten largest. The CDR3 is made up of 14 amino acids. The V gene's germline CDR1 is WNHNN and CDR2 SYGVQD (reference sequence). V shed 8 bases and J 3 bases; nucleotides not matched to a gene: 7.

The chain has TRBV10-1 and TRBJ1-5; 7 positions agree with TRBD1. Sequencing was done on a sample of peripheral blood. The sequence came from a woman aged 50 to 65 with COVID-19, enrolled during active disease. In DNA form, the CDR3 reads TGCGCCAGCCCCCCGGGACAGATCAATCAGCCCCAGCATTTT. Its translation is CASPPGQINQPQHF.